Below, 8 T cell receptor beta chains from the same sample are listed, as sequenced in a study of molecular identifiers for immune sequencing clone quantification. In TCRdb, the PCR reads were re-called with MiXCR into one record per CDR3 protein. The sample shows about 63,000 distinct CDR3 sequences, around 19% of them seen only once. Material for sequencing was naive CD8+ T cells from blood, with Jurkat cell RNA spiked in. Documented subset: FACS-sorted CD8+CD4-CCR7+CD45RA+ naive T cells. These receptors were obtained from a human donor in good health. Some libraries in this study had Jurkat cell RNA spiked in.

This clonotype showed up many times. The J gene is TRBJ2-3, the V gene TRBV10-2; D remains unclear. CDR1 and CDR2 (germline): WSHSY, SAAADI. V gave up 7 bases and J gave up 0 bases, with 8 bases separating them. The length of the CDR3 is 13 residues. As DNA, the CDR3 is TGCGCCAGCAAGGGCAGAAGCACAGATACGCAGTATTTT. Its protein product is CASKGRSTDTQYF.

Ten or more counts support this clonotype. The chain employs TRBV5-1 and TRBJ1-5; D is possibly TRBD1 (5 bases). V was cut by 0 bases and J by 6 bases, with 10 bases left in between. The CDR3 extends over 14 amino acids. The V gene's germline CDR1 is SGHRS and CDR2 YFSETQ. CDR3 DNA sequence: TGCGCCAGCAGCTTGGAGGGGTTGGGTCAGCCCCAGCATTTT. Translated: CASSLEGLGQPQHF.

This chain connects TRBV12-3 or TRBV12-4 to TRBJ2-5; the D gene is possibly TRBD2 (5 bases). V lost 3 bases, J lost 4 bases, and 9 bases lay in between. This CDR3 region has 13 residues. The CDR3 DNA follows: TGTGCCAGCAGTTTTGACTACGTAGAGACCCAGTACTTC. The encoded protein is CASSFDYVETQYF.

This clonotype was counted many times. The chain couples TRBV4-1 to TRBJ2-3; TRBD1 might be the D (6 bases). Germline CDR1 and CDR2: MGHRA and YSYEKL. The CDR3 has 18 amino acids. V lost 1 base to trimming and J lost 2 bases, with 19 bases between them. CDR3 residues: CASSQVTAGQLYTDTQYF. The CDR3 region has the DNA TGCGCCAGCAGCCAAGTCACCGCCGGACAGCTTTACACAGATACGCAGTATTTT.

The chain links TRBV6-5 to TRBJ1-1; D is uncertain. This CDR3 comprises 16 residues. Looked up from germline, CDR1 is MNHEY and CDR2 is SVGAGI. V dropped 0 bases and J dropped 0 bases, with 11 bases sitting between them. This chain's CDR3 is CASSYSSFTVNTEAFF. CDR3 bases: TGTGCCAGCAGTTACTCGAGCTTTACGGTGAACACTGAAGCTTTCTTT.

About this clonotype: One end of the junction is discordant with germline, which a read error may explain. The J gene is TRBJ1-6, the V gene TRBV6-2 or TRBV6-3, with 8 bases identical to TRBD1. This CDR3 contains 18 residues. From germline, CDR1 is MNHEY and CDR2 SVGEGT. CDR3 loop: CTSSYSIFRQQGGSPLHF. The CDR3 DNA reads TGTACCAGCAGTTACTCGATATTCCGACAACAGGGGGGATCACCCCTCCACTTT.

This clonotype appeared many times. This sequence joins TRBV20-1 and TRBJ1-5, with a weak D call TRBD1 (5 bases). The CDR3 loop spans 14 amino acids. V was pared by 0 bases and J by 7 bases, with 13 bases between. The germline V gene has CDR1 DFQATT and CDR2 SNEGSKA (reference sequence). Here the CDR3 DNA reads TGCAGTGCTAGAGACACAGGTTCGGGGCAGCCCCAGCATTTT. This translates into CSARDTGSGQPQHF.

About this clonotype itself: This may arise from a read error, as a much more abundant clone is one base away. The chain couples TRBV27 to TRBJ2-4; D possibly corresponds to TRBD2 (5 bases). This CDR3 is 12 amino acids long. Germline V gives CDR1 MNHEY, CDR2 SMNVEV (reference sequence). CDR3 coding DNA: TGTACCAGCAGCCACATCGGGGACATTCAGTACTTC. It codes for CTSSHIGDIQYF.